This T cell receptor beta chain was captured by sequencing in a study of blood T cell repertoires in COVID-19. In the study overall: The cDNA or gDNA used as material had been derived from T cells, B-cell-depleted T cells, or PBMCs.

Enrollees, about 18 to 89 years old, lived in fewer than 25 US areas. Sequenced by immunoSEQ multiplex PCR; TCRdb stores in-frame clones only, minus some. The repertoire consists of roughly 250,000 clones, with 70% to 90% occurring once and the leading ten covering roughly 4%. With 6 bases removed from V and 8 bases from J, the gap between germline ends came to 16 bases. CDR1 is MNHEY, CDR2 SMNVEV, per germline (reference sequence). This CDR3 region has 13 residues. The TCR originated in a woman between 25 and 40 years old who had recovered from COVID-19. This chain joins TRBV27 and TRBJ1-2; perhaps TRBD1 as D (6 bases). Sequencing was done on a sample of PBMCs or T cells enriched from blood (not recorded which). This CDR3 reads CASRNRNRDGYTF. For the CDR3, the DNA is TGTGCCAGCAGGAATCGAAACAGGGACGGCTACACCTTC.